Below, 12 T cell receptor beta chains from the same sample are listed, as sequenced in a study of cytotoxic CD8 clonotypes in ibrutinib-treated CLL. Sequencing was performed with immunoSEQ multiplex PCR; in TCRdb, only in-frame clones are kept and a portion is missing. Seen here are more than 150,000 clones, about two thirds observed once, and the top ten hold 13%. This sample comprised PBMCs, obtained after 24 months of ibrutinib treatment. The source is a human donor with chronic lymphocytic leukemia.

Only a few counts were recorded for this clone. J is TRBJ2-1 and V is TRBV2; TRBD2 aligns across 8 bases. V lost 6 bases to trimming and J lost 2 bases; unmatched junction nucleotides: 6. Germline CDR1 SNHLY, CDR2 FYNNEI. The CDR3 loop spans 15 amino acids. The CDR3 DNA reads TGTGCCAGCAGGGGACTAGTTGGGGCCTACAATGAGCAGTTCTTC. It encodes CASRGLVGAYNEQFF.

The chain has TRBV4-3 and TRBJ2-3; 7 bases agree with TRBD2. Germline V gives CDR1 LGHNA, CDR2 YSLEER. Trimming removed 5 bases from V and 0 bases from J; junction bases left unmatched: 14. This CDR3 contains 18 residues. CDR3 protein: CASSKTSERLTSTDTQYF. The CDR3, as DNA: TGCGCCAGCAGCAAAACTAGCGAACGCCTTACTAGCACAGATACGCAGTATTTT.

The chain has TRBV7-9 and TRBJ2-5; D might be TRBD1 or TRBD2, each matching 5 bases. The CDR3 is 15 amino acids. CDR1 and CDR2 (germline): SEHNR, FQNEAQ (reference sequence). The V gene lost 1 base and the J gene lost 1 base, with 10 bases spanning the gap. The CDR3 nucleotides read TGTGCCAGCAGCTTAGGGTCTGGGGGCCAAGAGACCCAGTACTTC. As protein: CASSLGSGGQETQYF.

This rearrangement joins TRBV5-4 to TRBJ2-5; 8 bases line up with TRBD1. Germline assignment: CDR1 SGHNT and CDR2 YYREEE (reference sequence). The V and J ends lost 1 base and 5 bases, in that order; junction bases with no gene match: 10. This CDR3 contains 16 residues. CDR3 sequence (DNA): TGTGCCAGCAGCTTGCCGTCAGGACAGGGTGTTGAGACCCAGTACTTC. The encoded protein is CASSLPSGQGVETQYF.

This chain uses TRBV4-3 with TRBJ2-2; 7 bases align to TRBD2. This CDR3 spans 16 amino acids. Germline trimming cut 5 bases from V and 5 bases from J; bases unmatched to any gene: 11. CDR1 is LGHNA, CDR2 YSLEER, per germline. The CDR3 is CASSAHGGSQTGELFF. Here the CDR3 DNA reads TGCGCCAGCAGCGCCCACGGGGGGTCCCAGACCGGGGAGCTGTTTTTT.

The chain couples TRBV5-1 to TRBJ2-1, with 9 nucleotides matching TRBD2. With 6 bases clipped from V and 9 bases from J, the junction kept 7 bases outside the gene matches. This CDR3 is 13 amino acids long. Looked up from germline, CDR1 is SGHRS and CDR2 is YFSETQ. As DNA, the CDR3 is TGCGCCAGCACCAAGGGCGGGAGGGTTGAGCAGTTCTTC. It translates to CASTKGGRVEQFF.

The J gene is TRBJ1-5, the V gene TRBV27; 7 bases match TRBD1. Germline V gene sequence: CDR1 MNHEY, CDR2 SMNVEV (reference sequence). Trimming at V came to 6 bases and at J to 0 bases, leaving 2 bases not matched to a gene. CDR3 length: 14 residues. The CDR3 spells CASRRTGSNQPQHF. The CDR3 nucleotides are TGTGCCAGCAGGCGGACAGGTAGCAATCAGCCCCAGCATTTT.

This clone occurred once. The gene calls are TRBV14 and TRBJ1-4; D not certain. The CDR3 covers 13 residues. Trimming cost V 4 bases and J 7 bases, with 10 bases left between them. The V gene's germline CDR1 is SGHDN and CDR2 FVKESK. The CDR3 nucleotides read TGTGCCAGCAGCCGATCAAGTACTGAAAAACTGTTTTTT. Translating it yields CASSRSSTEKLFF.

This clone was recorded once. The rearrangement links TRBV9 to TRBJ2-7; D may be TRBD1 or TRBD2 (5 bases each). The CDR3 has 16 residues. V was shortened by 5 bases and J by 0 bases, with 18 bases between the two germline ends. Germline V gives CDR1 SGDLS, CDR2 YYNGEE. The CDR3 spells CASSYFPGRNSYEQYF. The CDR3 DNA is TGTGCCAGCAGTTACTTCCCGGGACGAAACTCCTACGAGCAGTACTTC.

The chain recombines TRBV19 with TRBJ1-1; D possibly corresponds to TRBD1 (5 bases). V lost 6 bases and J lost 5, with 16 bases in between. The CDR3 covers 14 residues. Germline V gene data show CDR1 as LNHDA and CDR2 as SQIVND (reference sequence). CDR3 coding DNA: TGTGCCAGTAGATGGGACGTGCCGGGGACTGAAGCTTTCTTT. Encoded protein: CASRWDVPGTEAFF.

The J gene is TRBJ1-1, the V gene TRBV11-2, with D possibly TRBD1 on 5 matching bases. The germline gives CDR1 SGHAT, CDR2 FQNNGV. The CDR3 runs to 16 residues. V shed 1 base and J shed 4 bases, with 16 bases lying between them. This CDR3 reads CASSLAGRVVGTEAFF. The CDR3, as DNA: TGTGCCAGCAGCTTAGCGGGCAGGGTGGTTGGCACTGAAGCTTTCTTT.

The chain links TRBV7-2 to TRBJ2-7; TRBD2 agrees at 14 bases. Per the germline V gene, CDR1 is SGHTA and CDR2 is FQGNSA. This CDR3 has 15 residues. With 5 bases clipped from V and 7 bases from J, the junction kept 7 bases outside the gene matches. CDR3 nucleotide sequence: TGTGCCAGCAGCCCAGGGACTAGCGGGAGCAGAGAGCAGTACTTC. This translates into CASSPGTSGSREQYF. The complete variable domain, with remaining parts taken from reference TRBV7-2 and TRBJ2-7, reads GAGVSQSPSNKVTEKGKDVELRCDPISGHTALYWYRQSLGQGLEFLIYFQGNSAPDKSGLPSDRFSAERTGGSVSTLTIQRTQQEDSAVYLCASSPGTSGSREQYFGPGTRLTVT.